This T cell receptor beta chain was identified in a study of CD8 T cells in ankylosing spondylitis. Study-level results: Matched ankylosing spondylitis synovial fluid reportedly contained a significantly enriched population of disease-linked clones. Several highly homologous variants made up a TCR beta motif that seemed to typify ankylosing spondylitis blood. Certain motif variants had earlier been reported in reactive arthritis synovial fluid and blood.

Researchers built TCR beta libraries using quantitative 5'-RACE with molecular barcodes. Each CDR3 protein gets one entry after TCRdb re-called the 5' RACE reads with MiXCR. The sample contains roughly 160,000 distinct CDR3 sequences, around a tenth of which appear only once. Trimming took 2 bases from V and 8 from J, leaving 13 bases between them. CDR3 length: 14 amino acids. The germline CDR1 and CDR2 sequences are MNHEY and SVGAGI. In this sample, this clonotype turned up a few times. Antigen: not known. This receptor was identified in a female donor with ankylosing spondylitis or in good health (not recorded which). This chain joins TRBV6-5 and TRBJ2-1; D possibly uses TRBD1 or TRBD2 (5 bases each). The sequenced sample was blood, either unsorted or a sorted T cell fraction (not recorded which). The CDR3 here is CASSYGDDSDEQFF. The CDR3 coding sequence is TGTGCCAGCAGTTACGGGGACGACAGCGATGAGCAGTTCTTC.